A selection of T cell receptor beta chains follows, all from one sample in a study of shared clonotypes between healthy human individuals. The data were produced by immunoSEQ multiplex PCR, yet TCRdb's version contains in-frame clones alone and is incomplete. The sample carries approximately 2,200,000 clones, 93% recorded once. Sequencing was done on a sample of naive CD8+ T cells from PBMCs. The receptor source for this set is a man aged 18 to 35 in good health. Some clones in this sample may be carry-over from other donors' samples. Both conserved end residues are part of each CDR3. D genes are given only for firm matches.

j_gene,v_gene,d_gene,CDR3nt,CDR3aa
TRBJ2-7,TRBV7-6,.,TGTGCCAGCAGCACGACCGGGGCTGGCGGCGAGCAGTACTTC,CASSTTGAGGEQYF
TRBJ2-5,TRBV27,TRBD2,TGTGCCAGCAGTTCCTTGACTAGCGGGAGGGCCCTACAAGAGACCCAGTACTTC,CASSSLTSGRALQETQYF
TRBJ2-7,TRBV7-9,TRBD2,TGTGCCAGCAGCCGGGGAGAGGCGGGGGGTCTCGAGCAGTACTTC,CASSRGEAGGLEQYF
TRBJ1-1,TRBV12-5,.,TGTGCTAGTGGTTTCGGCGGGAACACTGAAGCTTTCTTT,CASGFGGNTEAFF
TRBJ2-1,TRBV27,.,TGTGCCAGCAATGGTCGAGGAGCGGTAGCTCTTGAGCAGTTCTTC,CASNGRGAVALEQFF
TRBJ2-1,TRBV2,.,TGTGCCAGCAGAAAGCGGGCCTCGGGCAATGAGCAGTTCTTC,CASRKRASGNEQFF
TRBJ2-3,TRBV10-3,TRBD2,TGTGCCATCAGTGAGTCTGTCCTAGCGGGAAACACAGATACGCAGTATTTT,CAISESVLAGNTDTQYF
TRBJ1-5,TRBV4-3,.,TGCGCCAGCAGCCAGGAGCGGAATCAGCCCCAGCATTTT,CASSQERNQPQHF
TRBJ2-1,TRBV15,.,TGTGCCACCAGCCCCGAAAGTCAGTTCAGTTCCTACAATGAGCAGTTCTTC,CATSPESQFSSYNEQFF
TRBJ1-1,TRBV4-1,TRBD1,TGCGCCAGCAGCGAGGCGGGGGACAGGGGCATTTGGAACACTGAAGCTTTCTTT,CASSEAGDRGIWNTEAFF
TRBJ2-1,TRBV10-3,.,TGTGCCACGGAGACCGAGAGCTCCTACAATGAGCAGTTCTTC,CATETESSYNEQFF
TRBJ1-6,TRBV5-3,TRBD1,TGTGCCAGAAGCTTCACGTGGGGTAACGGGACAGAAAGAGTGGGGGGTTATAATTCACCCCTCCACTTT,CARSFTWGNGTERVGGYNSPLHF
TRBJ2-5,TRBV27,.,TGTGCCAGCAGTTATAGGATAAGTGGAGAGACCCAGTACTTC,CASSYRISGETQYF
TRBJ2-1,TRBV9,TRBD2,TGTGCCAGCAGCGATAGCGGGAGGAATTACAATGAGCAGTTCTTC,CASSDSGRNYNEQFF
TRBJ2-2,TRBV7-2,TRBD2,TGTGCCAGCAGCTTAGCTAGCGGGAGTCGTCGACCCGGGGAGCTGTTTTTT,CASSLASGSRRPGELFF
TRBJ2-7,TRBV28,.,TGTGCCAGCAAGATTTCCTACGAGCAGTACTTC,CASKISYEQYF
TRBJ1-2,TRBV28,.,TGTGCCAGCCTTTACGGACGGCTCAACAACTATGGCTACACCTTC,CASLYGRLNNYGYTF
TRBJ2-5,TRBV28,.,TGTGCCAGCAGTTTAGGCGAACCCGGTAGGGAGACCCAGTACTTC,CASSLGEPGRETQYF
TRBJ1-2,TRBV27,TRBD1,TGTGCCAGCACCCCAGGGGGGGCCTATGGCTACACCTTC,CASTPGGAYGYTF
TRBJ1-5,TRBV7-9,.,TGTGCCAGTCAGGATGGGAGGGGCAATCAGCCCCAGCATTTT,CASQDGRGNQPQHF
TRBJ2-7,TRBV9,TRBD1,TGTGCCAGCAGCGGCTTTGGGACAGGGGATGACGAGCAGTACTTC,CASSGFGTGDDEQYF
TRBJ2-3,TRBV9,.,TGTGCCAGCAGCGTAGTTGGCTTTCGGGCCACAGATACGCAGTATTTT,CASSVVGFRATDTQYF
TRBJ1-1,TRBV5-1,TRBD1,TGCGCCAGCAGCTTGTTGACAGGGATGAACACTGAAGCTTTCTTT,CASSLLTGMNTEAFF
TRBJ1-2,TRBV11-2,.,TGTGCCAGCAGCTTTGGGCGCAGTCAAGCTTATGGCTACACCTTC,CASSFGRSQAYGYTF